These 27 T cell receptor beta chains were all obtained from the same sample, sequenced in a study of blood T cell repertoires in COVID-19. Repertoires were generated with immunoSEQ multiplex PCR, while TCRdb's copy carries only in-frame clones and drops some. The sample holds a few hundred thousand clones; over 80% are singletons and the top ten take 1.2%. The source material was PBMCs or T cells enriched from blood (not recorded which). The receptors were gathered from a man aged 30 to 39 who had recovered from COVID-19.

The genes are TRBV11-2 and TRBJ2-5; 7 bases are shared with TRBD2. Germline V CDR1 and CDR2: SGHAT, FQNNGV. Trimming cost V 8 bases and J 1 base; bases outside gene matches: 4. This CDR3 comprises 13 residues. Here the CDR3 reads CASGRARQETQYF. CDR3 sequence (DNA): TGTGCCAGCGGGAGGGCTCGCCAAGAGACCCAGTACTTC.

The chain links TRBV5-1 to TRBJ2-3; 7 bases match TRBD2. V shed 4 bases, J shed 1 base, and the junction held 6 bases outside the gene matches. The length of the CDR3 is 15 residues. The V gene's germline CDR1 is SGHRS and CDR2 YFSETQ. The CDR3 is CASSSAGEGTDTQYF. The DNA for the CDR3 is TGCGCCAGCAGCAGCGCGGGGGAGGGCACAGATACGCAGTATTTT.

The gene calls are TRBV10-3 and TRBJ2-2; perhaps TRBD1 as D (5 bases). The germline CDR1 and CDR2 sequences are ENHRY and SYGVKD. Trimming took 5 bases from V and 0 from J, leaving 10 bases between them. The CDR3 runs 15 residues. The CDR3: CAISQGITNTGELFF. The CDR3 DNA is TGTGCCATCAGTCAGGGCATCACGAACACCGGGGAGCTGTTTTTT.

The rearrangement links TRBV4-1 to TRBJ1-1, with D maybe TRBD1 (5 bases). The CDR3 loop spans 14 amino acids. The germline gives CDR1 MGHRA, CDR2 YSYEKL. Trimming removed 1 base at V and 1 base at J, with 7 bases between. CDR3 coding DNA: TGCGCCAGCAGCCAAGTAGGGGAGAACACTGAAGCTTTCTTT. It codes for CASSQVGENTEAFF.

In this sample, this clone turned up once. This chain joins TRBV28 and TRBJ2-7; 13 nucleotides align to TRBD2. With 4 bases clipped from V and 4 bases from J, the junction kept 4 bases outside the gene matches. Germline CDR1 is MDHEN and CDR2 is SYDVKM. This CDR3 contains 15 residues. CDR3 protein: CASSSPTSGGYEQYF. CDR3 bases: TGTGCCAGCAGTTCACCGACTAGCGGGGGGTACGAGCAGTACTTC. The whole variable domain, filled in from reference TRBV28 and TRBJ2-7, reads DVKVTQSSRYLVKRTGEKVFLECVQDMDHENMFWYRQDPGLGLRLIYFSYDVKMKEKGDIPEGYSVSREKKERFSLILESASTNQTSMYLCASSSPTSGGYEQYFGPGTRLTVT.

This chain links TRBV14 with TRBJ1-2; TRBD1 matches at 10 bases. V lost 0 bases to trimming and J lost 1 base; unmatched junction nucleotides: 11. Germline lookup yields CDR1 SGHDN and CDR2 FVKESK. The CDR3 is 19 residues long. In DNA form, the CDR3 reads TGTGCCAGCAGCCAAGATTTATGGGACAGGGGTGGTCGTAACTATGGCTACACCTTC. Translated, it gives CASSQDLWDRGGRNYGYTF.

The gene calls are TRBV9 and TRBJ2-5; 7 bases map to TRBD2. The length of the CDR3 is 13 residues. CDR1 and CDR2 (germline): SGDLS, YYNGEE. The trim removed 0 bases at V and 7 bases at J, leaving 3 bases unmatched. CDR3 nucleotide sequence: TGTGCCAGCAGCGTAGGTTTAGCGGGGACCCAGTACTTC. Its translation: CASSVGLAGTQYF.

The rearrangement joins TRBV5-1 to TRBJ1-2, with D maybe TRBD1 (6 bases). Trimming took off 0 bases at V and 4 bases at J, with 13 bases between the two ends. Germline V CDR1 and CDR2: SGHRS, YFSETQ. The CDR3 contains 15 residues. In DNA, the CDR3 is TGCGCCAGCAGCTTGGGCGGGGGCGTCAGCTATGGCTACACCTTC. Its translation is CASSLGGGVSYGYTF. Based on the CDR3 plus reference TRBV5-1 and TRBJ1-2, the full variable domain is KAGVTQTPRYLIKTRGQQVTLSCSPISGHRSVSWYQQTPGQGLQFLFEYFSETQRNKGNFPGRFSGRQFSNSRSEMNVSTLELGDSALYLCASSLGGGVSYGYTFGSGTRLTVV.

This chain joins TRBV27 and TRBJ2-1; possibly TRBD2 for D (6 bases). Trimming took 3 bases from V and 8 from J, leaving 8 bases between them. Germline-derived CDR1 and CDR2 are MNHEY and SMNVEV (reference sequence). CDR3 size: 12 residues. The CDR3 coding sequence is TGTGCCAGCAGTTTCTGGGGGGATGAGCAGTTCTTC. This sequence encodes CASSFWGDEQFF.

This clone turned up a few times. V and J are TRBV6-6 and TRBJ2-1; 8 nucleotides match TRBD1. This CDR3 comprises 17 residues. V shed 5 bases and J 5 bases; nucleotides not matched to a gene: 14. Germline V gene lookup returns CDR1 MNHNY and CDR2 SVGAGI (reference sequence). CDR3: CASSHPLGGQANNEQFF. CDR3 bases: TGTGCCAGCAGTCATCCCCTGGGGGGACAGGCTAACAATGAGCAGTTCTTC.

The CDR3 reads CASSKETGTSYEQYF. The DNA of the CDR3 is TGTGCCAGTAGTAAGGAGACAGGGACTTCCTACGAGCAGTACTTC. The rearrangement links TRBV19 to TRBJ2-7, with D possibly being TRBD1 (7 bases). CDR1 and CDR2 (germline): LNHDA, SQIVND (reference sequence). V shed 4 bases and J shed 1 base, with 14 bases lying between them. There are 15 residues in the CDR3.

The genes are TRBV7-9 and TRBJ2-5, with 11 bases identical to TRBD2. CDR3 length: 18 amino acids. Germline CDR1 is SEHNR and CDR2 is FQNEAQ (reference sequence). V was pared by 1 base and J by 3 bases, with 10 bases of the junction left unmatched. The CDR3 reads CASSLEPLLLAGEETQYF. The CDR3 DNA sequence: TGTGCCAGCAGCTTAGAACCCCTCTTACTAGCGGGGGAAGAGACCCAGTACTTC. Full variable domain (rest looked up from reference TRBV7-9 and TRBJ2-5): DTGVSQNPRHKITKRGQNVTFRCDPISEHNRLYWYRQTLGQGPEFLTYFQNEAQLEKSRLLSDRFSAERPKGSFSTLEIQRTEQGDSAMYLCASSLEPLLLAGEETQYFGPGTRLLVL.

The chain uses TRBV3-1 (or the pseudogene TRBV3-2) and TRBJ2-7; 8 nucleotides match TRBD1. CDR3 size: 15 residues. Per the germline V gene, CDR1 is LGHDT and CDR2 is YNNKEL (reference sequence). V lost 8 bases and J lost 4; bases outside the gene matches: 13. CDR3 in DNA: TGTGCCAGCTCAGAAGGGAGGACAGGGCTGTACGAGCAGTACTTC. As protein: CASSEGRTGLYEQYF.

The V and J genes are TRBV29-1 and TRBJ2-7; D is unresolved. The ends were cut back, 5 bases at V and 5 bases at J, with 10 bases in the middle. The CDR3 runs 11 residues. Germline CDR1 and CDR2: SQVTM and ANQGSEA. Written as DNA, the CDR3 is TGCAGCGTTAGGAGAGAGAACGAGCAGTACTTC. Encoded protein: CSVRRENEQYF.

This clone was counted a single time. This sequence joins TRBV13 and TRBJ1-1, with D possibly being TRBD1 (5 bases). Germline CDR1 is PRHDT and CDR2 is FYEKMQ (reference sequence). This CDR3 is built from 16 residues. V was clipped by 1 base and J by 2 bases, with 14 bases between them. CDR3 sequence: CASSLVPRGGNTEAFF. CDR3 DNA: TGTGCCAGCAGCTTAGTCCCCCGCGGGGGAAACACTGAAGCTTTCTTT.

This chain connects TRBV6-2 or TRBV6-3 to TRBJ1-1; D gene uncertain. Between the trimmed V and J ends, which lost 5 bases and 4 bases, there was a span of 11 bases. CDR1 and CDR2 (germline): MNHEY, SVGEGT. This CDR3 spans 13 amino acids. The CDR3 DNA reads TGTGCCAGCAGTCCGGGGAATCCCACTGAAGCTTTCTTT. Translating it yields CASSPGNPTEAFF.

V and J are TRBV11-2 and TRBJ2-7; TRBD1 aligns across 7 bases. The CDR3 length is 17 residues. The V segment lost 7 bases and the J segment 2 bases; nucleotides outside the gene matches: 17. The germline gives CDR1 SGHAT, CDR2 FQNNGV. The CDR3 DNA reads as TGTGCCAGCACCACACTTCCGGGACAGAGAGCAGCCTACGAGCAGTACTTC. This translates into CASTTLPGQRAAYEQYF.

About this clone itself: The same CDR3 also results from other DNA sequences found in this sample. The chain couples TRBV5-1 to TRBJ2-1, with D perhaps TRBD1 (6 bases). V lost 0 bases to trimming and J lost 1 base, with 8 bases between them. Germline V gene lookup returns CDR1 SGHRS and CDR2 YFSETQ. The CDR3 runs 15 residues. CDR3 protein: CASSLDRVSYNEQFF. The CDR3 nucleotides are TGCGCCAGCAGCTTGGACAGGGTTTCCTACAATGAGCAGTTCTTC.

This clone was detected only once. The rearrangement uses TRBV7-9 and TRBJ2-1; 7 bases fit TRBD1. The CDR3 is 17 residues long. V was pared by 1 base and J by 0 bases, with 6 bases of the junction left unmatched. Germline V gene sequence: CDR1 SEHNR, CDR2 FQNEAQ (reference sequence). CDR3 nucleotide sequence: TGTGCCAGCAGCTTAGACCTGACAGGGAGCTCCTACAATGAGCAGTTCTTC. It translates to CASSLDLTGSSYNEQFF.

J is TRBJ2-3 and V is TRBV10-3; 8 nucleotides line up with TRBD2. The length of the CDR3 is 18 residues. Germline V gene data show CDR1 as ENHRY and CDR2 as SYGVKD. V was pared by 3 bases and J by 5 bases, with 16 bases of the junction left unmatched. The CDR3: CAISDSSYGGARKDTQYF. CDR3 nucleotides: TGTGCCATCAGTGATTCCTCTTACGGGGGGGCGCGGAAAGATACGCAGTATTTT.

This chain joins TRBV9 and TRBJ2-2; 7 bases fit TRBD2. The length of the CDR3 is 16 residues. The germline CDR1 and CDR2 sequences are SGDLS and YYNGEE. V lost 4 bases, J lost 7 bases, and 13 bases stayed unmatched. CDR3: CASSPRTHPGGGELFF. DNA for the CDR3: TGTGCCAGCAGCCCAAGGACCCATCCGGGGGGCGGGGAGCTGTTTTTT.

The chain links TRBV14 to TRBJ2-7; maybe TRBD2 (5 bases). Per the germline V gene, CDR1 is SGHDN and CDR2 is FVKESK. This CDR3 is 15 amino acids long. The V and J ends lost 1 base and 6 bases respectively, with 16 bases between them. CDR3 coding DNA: TGTGCCAGCAGCCAAGTCCTGGCGGGCTTTCCCGAGCAGTACTTC. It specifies CASSQVLAGFPEQYF. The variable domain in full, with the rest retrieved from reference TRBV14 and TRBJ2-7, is EAGVTQFPSHSVIEKGQTVTLRCDPISGHDNLYWYRRVMGKEIKFLLHFVKESKQDESGMPNNRFLAERTGGTYSTLKVQPAELEDSGVYFCASSQVLAGFPEQYFGPGTRLTVT.

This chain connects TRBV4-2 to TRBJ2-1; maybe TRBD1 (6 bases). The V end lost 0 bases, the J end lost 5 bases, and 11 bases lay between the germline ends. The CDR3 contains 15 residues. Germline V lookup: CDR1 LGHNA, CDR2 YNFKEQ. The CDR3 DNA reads TGTGCCAGCAGCCAAGATCCGACAGGTAACAATGAGCAGTTCTTC. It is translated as CASSQDPTGNNEQFF.

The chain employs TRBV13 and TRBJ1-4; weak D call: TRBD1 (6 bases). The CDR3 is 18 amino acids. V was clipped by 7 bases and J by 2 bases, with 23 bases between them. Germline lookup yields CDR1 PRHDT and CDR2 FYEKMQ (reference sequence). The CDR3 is CASTLGRQGKRTNEKLFF. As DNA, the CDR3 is TGTGCCAGCACCCTAGGTAGGCAGGGGAAGAGGACTAATGAAAAACTGTTTTTT.

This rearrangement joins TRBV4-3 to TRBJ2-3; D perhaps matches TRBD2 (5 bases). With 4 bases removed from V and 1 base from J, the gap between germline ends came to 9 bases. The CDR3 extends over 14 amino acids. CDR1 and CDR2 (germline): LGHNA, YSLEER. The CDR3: CASSRLGGTDTQYF. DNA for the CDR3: TGCGCCAGCAGCCGTCTGGGAGGCACAGATACGCAGTATTTT.

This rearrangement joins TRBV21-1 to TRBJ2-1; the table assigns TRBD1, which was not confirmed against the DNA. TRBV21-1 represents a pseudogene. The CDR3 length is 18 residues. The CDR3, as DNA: TGTGCCAGCAGCAAAGGAGGAACACAGGGGGTCAGCTACAATGAGCAGTTCTTC. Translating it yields CASSKGGTQGVSYNEQFF.

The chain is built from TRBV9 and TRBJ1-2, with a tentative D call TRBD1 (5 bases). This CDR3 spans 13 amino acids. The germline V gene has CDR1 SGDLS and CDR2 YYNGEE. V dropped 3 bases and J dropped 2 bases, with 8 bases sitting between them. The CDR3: CASSDRWNYGYTF. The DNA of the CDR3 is TGTGCCAGCAGCGACAGGTGGAACTATGGCTACACCTTC. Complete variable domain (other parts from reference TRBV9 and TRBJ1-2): DSGVTQTPKHLITATGQRVTLRCSPRSGDLSVYWYQQSLDQGLQFLIQYYNGEERAKGNILERFSAQQFPDLHSELNLSSLELGDSALYFCASSDRWNYGYTFGSGTRLTVV.